The T cell receptor (beta chain) under discussion was sequenced for a study of blood T cells in healthy people across ages. The authors ran a second PCR of about 7 to 11 cycles using a sample-barcoded 5' primer and a J-beta primer mix. Via MiXCR, TCRdb re-called the 5' RACE reads, giving one row per CDR3 protein. The sample has hundreds of thousands of distinct CDR3 sequences, roughly three fifths seen once. Germline V CDR1 and CDR2: SEHNR, FQNEAQ (reference sequence). The CDR3 loop spans 15 amino acids. The V gene lost 7 bases and the J gene lost 7 bases, with 19 bases spanning the gap. The source of this sequence is a man between 40 and 49 years old in good health. Sequenced sample: blood. The chain carries TRBV7-9 and TRBJ1-4; TRBD1 might be the D (5 bases). CDR3 residues: CASTQGAAVGEKLFF. CDR3 sequence (DNA): TGTGCCAGCACCCAAGGGGCAGCTGTCGGTGAAAAACTGTTTTTT.